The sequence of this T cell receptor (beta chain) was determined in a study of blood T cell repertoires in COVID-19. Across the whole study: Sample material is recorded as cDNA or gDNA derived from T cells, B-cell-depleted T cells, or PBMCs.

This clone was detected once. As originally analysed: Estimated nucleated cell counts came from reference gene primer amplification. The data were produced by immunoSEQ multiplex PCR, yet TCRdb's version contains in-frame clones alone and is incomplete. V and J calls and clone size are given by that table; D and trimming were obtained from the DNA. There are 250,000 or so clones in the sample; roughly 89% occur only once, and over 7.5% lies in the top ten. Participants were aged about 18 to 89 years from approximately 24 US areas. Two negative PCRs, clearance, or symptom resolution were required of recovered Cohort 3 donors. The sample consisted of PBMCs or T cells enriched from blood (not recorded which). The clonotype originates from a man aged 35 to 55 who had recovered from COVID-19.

The CDR3 DNA follows: TGTGCCAGCAGCACCACCCTCGGACAGGGCACGATACGCTATGGCTACACCTTC. Amino acids: CASSTTLGQGTIRYGYTF. This rearrangement joins TRBV5-8 to TRBJ1-2, with 8 positions matching TRBD1. Germline CDR1 SGHTS, CDR2 YDEGEE. V trimming: 4 bases; J trimming: 4 bases; junction bases outside the gene matches: 18. The CDR3 contains 18 residues.